The 2 T cell receptor beta chains in this list originate from one sample, sequenced in a study of blood T cell repertoires in COVID-19. Method: immunoSEQ multiplex PCR; TCRdb's copy keeps in-frame clones and lacks some. The repertoire holds about 75,000 clones, with roughly 84% as singletons. Material: peripheral blood. The receptors derive from a woman aged 45 to 65 with acute or convalescent COVID-19.

The chain uses TRBV9 and TRBJ2-1; 10 nucleotides line up with TRBD2. This CDR3 region has 16 residues. Trimming cost V 4 bases and J 4 bases; bases outside gene matches: 8. Per the germline V gene, CDR1 is SGDLS and CDR2 is YYNGEE. CDR3 DNA: TGTGCCAGCAGCACGGCCGGGACTAGCGTATACAATGAGCAGTTCTTC. Its translation: CASSTAGTSVYNEQFF.

This rearrangement joins TRBV4-1 to TRBJ2-1; perhaps TRBD1 as D (5 bases). The CDR3 has 13 residues. Trimming pared 6 bases from V and 8 bases from J, leaving 14 bases between. Germline loops: CDR1 MGHRA, CDR2 YSYEKL. This CDR3 is CASSPGPLDEQFF. In DNA form, the CDR3 reads TGCGCCAGCAGTCCAGGGCCTCTCGATGAGCAGTTCTTC.